The 17 T cell receptor beta chains presented below share a single source sample, sequenced in a study of T cells in Graves' hyperthyroidism and ophthalmopathy. Using RNA transcripts as the source, TCR beta CDR3 regions were amplified. The primer set for the first-round RT-PCR of the TCR CDR3 was HTBI. TCRdb fed the multiplex PCR reads into MiXCR, producing one record per CDR3 protein. The sample records around 340,000 distinct CDR3 sequences, 11% to 15% being singletons. Sequenced sample: blood. All receptors come from a young woman with Graves' hyperthyroidism.

There are many counts of this clonotype. CDR3 DNA: TGTGCCAACCAACTCAGAATTCGGGGGAGCGAGCAGTACTTC. Protein sequence: CANQLRIRGSEQYF. This chain links TRBV6-1 with TRBJ2-7; tentatively, D is TRBD2 (6 bases). Deletions cut 10 bases from V and 6 bases from J, with 22 bases between. Germline values: CDR1 MNHNS, CDR2 SASEGT. This CDR3 is built from 14 residues.

This clonotype turned up a few times. The chain couples TRBV30 to TRBJ2-6; D possibly corresponds to TRBD1 (5 bases). This CDR3 is 16 amino acids long. Germline V gene lookup returns CDR1 GTSNPN and CDR2 SVGIG (reference sequence). The CDR3 loop is CALRGFFSSGANVLTF. The CDR3 DNA reads TGTGCTTTAAGGGGTTTTTTCAGCTCTGGGGCCAACGTCCTGACTTTC.

Many counts were recorded for this clonotype. The rearrangement links TRBV20-1 to TRBJ2-1; 8 nucleotides line up with TRBD1. CDR3 length: 15 residues. In germline, CDR1 is DFQATT, CDR2 SNEGSKA (reference sequence). V shed 6 bases, J shed 4 bases, and the junction held 11 bases outside the gene matches. CDR3 sequence reads: CSATETGVPYNEQFF. The CDR3 DNA sequence: TGCAGTGCGACCGAGACAGGGGTCCCTTACAATGAGCAGTTCTTC.

This clonotype was counted a few times. This rearrangement joins TRBV6-2 or TRBV6-3 to TRBJ2-1; D is uncertain. The CDR3 covers 14 residues. V gave up 5 bases and J gave up 4 bases, with 12 bases separating them. Germline CDR1 is MNHEY and CDR2 is SVGEGT. In nucleotides, the CDR3 is TGTGCCAGCAGTCTTTTTGCCGGGTACAATGAGCAGTTCTTC. The encoded protein is CASSLFAGYNEQFF.

This clonotype has a count of ten or more. J is TRBJ2-3 and V is TRBV18; D not resolved. The length of the CDR3 is 13 residues. Trimming pared 1 base from V and 5 bases from J, leaving 7 bases between. Germline V gene data show CDR1 as KGHSH and CDR2 as LQKENI. The CDR3 loop is CASSPQGIDTQYF. The CDR3 bases are TGTGCCAGCTCACCACAGGGCATAGATACGCAGTATTTT.

The table lists this clonotype with many counts. The chain carries TRBV28 and TRBJ1-5; the D is unclear. From germline, CDR1 is MDHEN and CDR2 SYDVKM. V was clipped by 5 bases and J by 9 bases, with 17 bases between them. The CDR3 is 14 residues long. The CDR3 here is CASSPKGRASPQHF. DNA for the CDR3: TGTGCCAGCAGTCCGAAAGGTCGAGCGTCGCCCCAGCATTTT.

The chain couples TRBV4-2 to TRBJ1-1, with D unclear. This CDR3 contains 16 residues. The V end lost 1 base, the J end lost 0 bases, and 12 bases lay between the germline ends. Germline loops: CDR1 LGHNA, CDR2 YNFKEQ. CDR3 loop: CASSQVTASMNTEAFF. CDR3 bases: TGTGCCAGCAGCCAAGTAACAGCTAGCATGAACACTGAAGCTTTCTTT.

As concerns this clonotype: Relative to the germline gene, one junction end is altered; a read error may explain this. The chain couples TRBV7-3 to TRBJ2-2; TRBD2 might be the D (6 bases). Germline V gene data show CDR1 as SGHTA and CDR2 as FQGTGA. There are 16 residues in the CDR3. CDR3 loop: CASRLLGLENTGELFF. The CDR3 bases are TGTGCCAGCCGCTTATTGGGACTTGAGAACACCGGGGAGCTGTTTTTT.

This clonotype has only a few counts. A much larger clone differs by one base, so this may be a read error. The chain joins TRBV12-3 or TRBV12-4 to TRBJ2-1; 7 bases line up with TRBD2. This CDR3 spans 15 amino acids. The V and J ends lost 9 bases and 3 bases, in that order; junction bases with no gene match: 11. The CDR3: CASHVEVAGYNEQFF. CDR3 sequence (DNA): TGTGCCAGTCACGTGGAGGTAGCGGGCTACAATGAGCAGTTCTTC.

This clonotype was recorded at least ten times. The chain links TRBV20-1 to TRBJ2-1, with 13 bases fitting TRBD2. CDR3 length: 15 residues. Germline V gene sequence: CDR1 DFQATT, CDR2 SNEGSKA (reference sequence). The trim removed 2 bases at V and 5 bases at J, leaving 3 bases unmatched. CDR3 coding DNA: TGCAGTGCTAGAACCGGGACTAGCGGGAACAATGAGCAGTTCTTC. Translation: CSARTGTSGNNEQFF.

Comments on this clonotype: A single base separates this from a much larger clone, so it may be a read error. This chain uses TRBV28 with TRBJ2-1; D unclear. Germline V gives CDR1 MDHEN, CDR2 SYDVKM. V was pared by 7 bases and J by 10 bases, with 20 bases between. This CDR3 region has 14 residues. CDR3 bases: TGTGCCAGCACCCAAACTCCGGATGTCTACGAGCAGTTCTTC. Translating it yields CASTQTPDVYEQFF.

The sample holds many counts of this clonotype. V and J are TRBV7-2 and TRBJ2-1; TRBD1 agrees at 11 bases. Germline V CDR1 and CDR2: SGHTA, FQGNSA. With 6 bases clipped from V and 6 bases from J, the junction kept 7 bases outside the gene matches. The length of the CDR3 is 15 residues. The CDR3 is CASRSPGTGGNEQFF. The CDR3, as DNA: TGTGCCAGCAGATCCCCCGGGACAGGGGGCAATGAGCAGTTCTTC.

This clonotype was counted only a few times. The chain has TRBV5-4 and TRBJ2-5, with TRBD2 matching over 7 bases. V shed 3 bases and J 2 bases; nucleotides not matched to a gene: 4. The length of the CDR3 is 14 residues. Germline V gene sequence: CDR1 SGHNT, CDR2 YYREEE (reference sequence). CDR3 loop: CASSWGGRQETQYF. The DNA of the CDR3 is TGTGCCAGCAGCTGGGGCGGGAGACAAGAGACCCAGTACTTC.

CDR3 loop: CASSGESGHVKFYTF. The CDR3 DNA reads as TGTGCCAGCAGTGGGGAATCGGGACATGTGAAATTTTACACCTTC. This chain links TRBV25-1 with TRBJ1-2; the D gene is possibly TRBD1 (6 bases). The CDR3 has 15 amino acids. Per the germline V gene, CDR1 is MGHDK and CDR2 is SYGVNS. Trimming removed 4 bases at V and 11 bases at J, with 23 bases between.

The chain recombines TRBV11-2 with TRBJ1-4; TRBD1 is a possible D gene (6 bases). Trimming pared 5 bases from V and 11 bases from J, leaving 15 bases between. Germline V gene sequence: CDR1 SGHAT, CDR2 FQNNGV. There are 13 residues in the CDR3. CDR3 residues: CASSPLQGGKLFF. The CDR3, as DNA: TGTGCCAGCAGCCCCTTACAGGGCGGCAAACTGTTTTTT. Based on the CDR3 plus reference TRBV11-2 and TRBJ1-4, the full variable domain is EAGVAQSPRYKIIEKRQSVAFWCNPISGHATLYWYQQILGQGPKLLIQFQNNGVVDDSQLPKDRFSAERLKGVDSTLKIQPAKLEDSAVYLCASSPLQGGKLFFGSGTQLSVL.

The gene calls are TRBV9 and TRBJ2-6, with D unclear. V lost 5 bases to trimming and J lost 0 bases, with 6 bases between them. The CDR3 has 14 residues. Germline V gene sequence: CDR1 SGDLS, CDR2 YYNGEE. CDR3 DNA sequence: TGTGCCAGCAGGGGTGACTCTGGGGCCAACGTCCTGACTTTC. Its protein product is CASRGDSGANVLTF.

V and J are TRBV4-1 and TRBJ2-2; D call uncertain. Per the germline V gene, CDR1 is MGHRA and CDR2 is YSYEKL. The CDR3 totals 15 residues. V lost 1 base to trimming and J lost 1 base, with 7 bases between them. CDR3 in amino acids: CASSQATVNTGELFF. The CDR3 DNA follows: TGCGCCAGCAGCCAAGCAACGGTGAACACCGGGGAGCTGTTTTTT.